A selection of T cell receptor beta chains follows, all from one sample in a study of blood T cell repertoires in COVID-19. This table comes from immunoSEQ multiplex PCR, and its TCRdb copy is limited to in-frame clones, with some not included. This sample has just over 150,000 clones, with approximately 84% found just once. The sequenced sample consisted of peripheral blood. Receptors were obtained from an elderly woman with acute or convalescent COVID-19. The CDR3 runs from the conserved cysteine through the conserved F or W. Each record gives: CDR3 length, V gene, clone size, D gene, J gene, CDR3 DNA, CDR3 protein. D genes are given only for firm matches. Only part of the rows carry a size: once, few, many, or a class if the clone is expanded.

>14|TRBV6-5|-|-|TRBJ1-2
TGTGCCAGCACTCAACAGGGTTCCTGGTATGGCTACACCTTC
CASTQQGSWYGYTF
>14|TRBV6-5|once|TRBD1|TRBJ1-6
TGTGCCAGCAGAGAGGGACAGGGGCTATCACCCCTCCACTTT
CASREGQGLSPLHF
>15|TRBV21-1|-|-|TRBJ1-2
TGTGCCAGCAGGTCGACAGGGAAGGGGAACTATGGCTACACCTTC
CASRSTGKGNYGYTF
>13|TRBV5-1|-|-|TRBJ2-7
TGCGCCAGCACGGAAGGGAGCTCCTACGAGCAGTACTTC
CASTEGSSYEQYF
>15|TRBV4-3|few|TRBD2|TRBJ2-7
TGCGCCAGCAGCCAACGAGTGGGGGGGTCCTACGAGCAGTACTTC
CASSQRVGGSYEQYF
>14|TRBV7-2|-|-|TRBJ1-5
TGTGCCAGCAGCTTAATTGACAGAGGTCAGCCCCAGCATTTT
CASSLIDRGQPQHF
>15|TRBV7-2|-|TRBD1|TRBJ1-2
TGTGCCAGCAGCTGGCGACAGGGACCCAACTATGGCTACACCTTC
CASSWRQGPNYGYTF
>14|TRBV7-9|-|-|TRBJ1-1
TGTGCCAGCAGCTTAGGTGAGGGATCCACTGAAGCTTTCTTT
CASSLGEGSTEAFF
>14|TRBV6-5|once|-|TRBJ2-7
TGTGCCAGCCGCCCAGGAGGGGCCTCCTACGAGCAGTACTTC
CASRPGGASYEQYF
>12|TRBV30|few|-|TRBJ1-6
TGTGCCTGGAGTGTACTCACGTCACCCCTCCACTTT
CAWSVLTSPLHF
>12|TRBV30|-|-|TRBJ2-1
TGTGCCTGGACAGGGTCAGGATATGAGCAGTTCTTC
CAWTGSGYEQFF
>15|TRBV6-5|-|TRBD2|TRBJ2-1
TGTGCCAGCAGTTACTCGACTAGCATGGTCAATGAGCAGTTCTTC
CASSYSTSMVNEQFF
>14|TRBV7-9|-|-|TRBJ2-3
TGTGCCAGCAGTTTTAGTACGAGCACAGATACGCAGTATTTT
CASSFSTSTDTQYF
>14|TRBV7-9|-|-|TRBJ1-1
TGTGCCAGCGAACAAATACAGCTGAACACTGAAGCTTTCTTT
CASEQIQLNTEAFF
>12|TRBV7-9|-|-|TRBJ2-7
TGTGCCAGCAGCTGGAAGGGGTACGAGCAGTACTTC
CASSWKGYEQYF
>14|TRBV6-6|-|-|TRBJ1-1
TGTGCCAGCAGTTCGTATGAAGACAGGAAGAAAGCTTTCTTT
CASSSYEDRKKAFF
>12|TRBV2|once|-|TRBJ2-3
TGTGCCAGCAGTGAGTCCTCAGATACGCAGTATTTT
CASSESSDTQYF
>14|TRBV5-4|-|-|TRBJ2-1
TGTGCCAGCAGCGGGGGGTATGCTTACAATGAGCAGTTCTTC
CASSGGYAYNEQFF
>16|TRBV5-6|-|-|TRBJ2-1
TGTGCCAGCAGCATCCGTACAATAAACAGCTACAATGAGCAGTTCTTC
CASSIRTINSYNEQFF
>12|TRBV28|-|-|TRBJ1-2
TGTGCCAGCAGTTCTCAGGGGCAGAGCTACACCTTC
CASSSQGQSYTF
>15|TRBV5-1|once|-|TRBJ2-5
TGCGCCAGCAGCTTGGGAACAGGGCTACAGGAGACCCAGTACTTC
CASSLGTGLQETQYF
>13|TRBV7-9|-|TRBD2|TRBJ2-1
TGTGCCAGCGGGATAGCGGGAGGGATCGAGCAGTTCTTC
CASGIAGGIEQFF
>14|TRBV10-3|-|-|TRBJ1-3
TGTGCCATCAGTGACCCAGGGATTGGAAACACCATATATTTT
CAISDPGIGNTIYF
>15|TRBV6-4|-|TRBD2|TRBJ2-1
TGTGCCAGCAGTGACTCAACTAGCGGGAGTGATGAGCAGTTCTTC
CASSDSTSGSDEQFF
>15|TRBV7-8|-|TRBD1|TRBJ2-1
TGTGCCAGCAGCTTAGTAGGGGGCCCTTACAATGAGCAGTTCTTC
CASSLVGGPYNEQFF
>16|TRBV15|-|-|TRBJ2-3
TGTGCCACCAGCAGAGGGCAGGGCCCTAGCACAGATACGCAGTATTTT
CATSRGQGPSTDTQYF
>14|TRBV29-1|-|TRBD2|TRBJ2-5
TGCAGCGTTGAAGTAGCGGGAGGGCAAGAGACCCAGTACTTC
CSVEVAGGQETQYF
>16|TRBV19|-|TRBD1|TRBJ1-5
TGTGCCAGTAATACTTTGGACAGGGTGGTGGATCAGCCCCAGCATTTT
CASNTLDRVVDQPQHF
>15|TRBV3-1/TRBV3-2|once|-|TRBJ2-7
TGTGCCAGCAGCCTCGGGCCCGGGGGAACCTACGAGCAGTACTTC
CASSLGPGGTYEQYF
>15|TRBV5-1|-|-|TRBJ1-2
TGCGCCAGCAGCCTCCTGGGAGGCACAAGCTATGGCTACACCTTC
CASSLLGGTSYGYTF
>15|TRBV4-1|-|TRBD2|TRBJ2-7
TGCGCCAGCAGCCCTAAACATACTAGCGGCTACGAGCAGTACTTC
CASSPKHTSGYEQYF
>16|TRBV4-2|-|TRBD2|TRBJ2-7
TGTGCCAGCAGCCAATTGACTAGCGGGGGATCCTACGAGCAGTACTTC
CASSQLTSGGSYEQYF
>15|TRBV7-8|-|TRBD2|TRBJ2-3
TGTGCCAGCAGCCTAGGGACTAGCGGCACAGATACGCAGTATTTT
CASSLGTSGTDTQYF
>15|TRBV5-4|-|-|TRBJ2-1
TGTGCCAGCAGTCGGGCTAGCGAACAGTACAATGAGCAGTTCTTC
CASSRASEQYNEQFF
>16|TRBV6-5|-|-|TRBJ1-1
TGTGCCAGCAGTTACGGATCGACAGTTATGAACACTGAAGCTTTCTTT
CASSYGSTVMNTEAFF
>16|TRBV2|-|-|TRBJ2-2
TGTGCCAGCAGTGAAGCGGCGGGGGCAATCACCGGGGAGCTGTTTTTT
CASSEAAGAITGELFF
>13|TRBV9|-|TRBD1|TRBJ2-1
TGTGCCAGCAGCCTGACAGGGCCCCATGAGCAGTTCTTC
CASSLTGPHEQFF
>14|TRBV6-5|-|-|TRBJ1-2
TGTGCCAGCAGTCGGCTGACAGAAGGCTATGGCTACACCTTC
CASSRLTEGYGYTF
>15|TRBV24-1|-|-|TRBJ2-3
TGTGCCACCAGTGATCCCCAGGGCCTCCCAGATACGCAGTATTTT
CATSDPQGLPDTQYF
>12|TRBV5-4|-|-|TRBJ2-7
TGTGCCAGCAGCTTTGGGAGCTACGAGCAGTACTTC
CASSFGSYEQYF
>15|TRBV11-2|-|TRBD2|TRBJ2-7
TGTGCCAGCAGCCGGACTAGCGGGACGTCCTACGAGCAGTACTTC
CASSRTSGTSYEQYF
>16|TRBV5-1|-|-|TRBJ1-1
TGCGCCAGCAGCTTCCAGGTCCTGGATTCTATCATGGGAGCTTTCTTT
CASSFQVLDSIMGAFF
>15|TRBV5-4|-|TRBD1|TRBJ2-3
TGTGCCAGCAGCCCCGGGACAGCCCGCACAGATACGCAGTATTTT
CASSPGTARTDTQYF
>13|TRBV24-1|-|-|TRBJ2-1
TGTGCCACCAGTGACAACGGGTACAATGAGCAGTTCTTC
CATSDNGYNEQFF
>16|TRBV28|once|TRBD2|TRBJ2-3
TGTGCCAGCAGTTCGCCTAGCGGGAGGGCCATAGATACGCAGTATTTT
CASSSPSGRAIDTQYF
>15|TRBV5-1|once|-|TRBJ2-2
TGCGCCAGCAGCTTGGGGCAGTTGAACACCGGGGAGCTGTTTTTT
CASSLGQLNTGELFF
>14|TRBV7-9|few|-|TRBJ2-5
TGTGCCAGCAGCCCCCAACGAAACCGGGAGACCCAGTACTTC
CASSPQRNRETQYF
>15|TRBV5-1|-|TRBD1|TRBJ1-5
TGCGCCAGCAGCTTGGAGGGACAGGGGTTTCAGCCCCAGCATTTT
CASSLEGQGFQPQHF
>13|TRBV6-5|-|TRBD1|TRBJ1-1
TGTGCCAGCACCTTGACAGGGGGGTTTCGGGGTTTCTTT
CASTLTGGFRGFF
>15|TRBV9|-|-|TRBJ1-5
TGTGCCAGCAGCGTAGGAGGGTATAGCAATCAGCCCCAGCATTTT
CASSVGGYSNQPQHF
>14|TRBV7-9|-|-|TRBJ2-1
TGTGCCAGCAGCTTAACGGGAAGTTACAATGAGCAGTTCTTC
CASSLTGSYNEQFF
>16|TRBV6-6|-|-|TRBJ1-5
TGTGCCAGCAGTACTGGGCGTCCTGGGGCGAATCAGCCCCAGCATTTT
CASSTGRPGANQPQHF
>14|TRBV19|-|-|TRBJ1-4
TGTGCCAGTACCTTGCAGGGAGGAAATGAAAAACTGTTTTTT
CASTLQGGNEKLFF
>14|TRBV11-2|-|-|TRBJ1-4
TGTGCCAGCAGCTTGGGGGCAGTCAATGAAAAACTGTTTTTT
CASSLGAVNEKLFF
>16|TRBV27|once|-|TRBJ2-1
TGTGCCAGCAGTTTACGGCAGCGCGACTCCTACAATGAGCAGTTCTTC
CASSLRQRDSYNEQFF
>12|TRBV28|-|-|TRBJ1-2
TGTGCCAGCAGGGACAGCTACTATGGCTACACCTTC
CASRDSYYGYTF
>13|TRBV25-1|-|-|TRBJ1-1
TGTGCCAGCAGTCTAGACCTGAACACTGAAGCTTTCTTT
CASSLDLNTEAFF